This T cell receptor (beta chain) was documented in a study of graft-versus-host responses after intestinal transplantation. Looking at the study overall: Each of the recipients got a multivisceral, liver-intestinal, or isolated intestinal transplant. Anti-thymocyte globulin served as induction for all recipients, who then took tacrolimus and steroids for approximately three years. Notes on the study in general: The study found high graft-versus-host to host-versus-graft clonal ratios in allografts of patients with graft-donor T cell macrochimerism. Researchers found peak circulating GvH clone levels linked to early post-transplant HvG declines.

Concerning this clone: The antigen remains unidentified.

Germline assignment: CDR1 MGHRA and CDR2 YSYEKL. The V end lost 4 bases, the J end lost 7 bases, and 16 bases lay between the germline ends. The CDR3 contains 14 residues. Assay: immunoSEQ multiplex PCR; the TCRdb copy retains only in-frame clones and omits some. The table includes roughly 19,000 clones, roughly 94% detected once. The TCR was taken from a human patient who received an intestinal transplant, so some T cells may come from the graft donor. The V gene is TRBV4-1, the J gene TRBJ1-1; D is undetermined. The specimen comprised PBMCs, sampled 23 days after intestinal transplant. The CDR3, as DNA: TGCGCCAGCAGCCGTGGACCTGGAGTGAGTGAAGCTTTCTTT. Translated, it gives CASSRGPGVSEAFF.